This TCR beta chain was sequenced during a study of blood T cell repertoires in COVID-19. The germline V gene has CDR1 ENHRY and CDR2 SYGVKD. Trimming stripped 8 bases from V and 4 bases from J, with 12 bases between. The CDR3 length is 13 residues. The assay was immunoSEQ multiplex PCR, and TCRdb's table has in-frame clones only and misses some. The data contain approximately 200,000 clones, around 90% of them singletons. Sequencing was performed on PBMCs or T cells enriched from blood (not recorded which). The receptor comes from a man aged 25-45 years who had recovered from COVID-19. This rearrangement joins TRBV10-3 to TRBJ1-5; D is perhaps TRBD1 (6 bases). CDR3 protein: CAISGDPNQPQHF. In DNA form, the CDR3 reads TGTGCCATCTCAGGGGACCCTAATCAGCCCCAGCATTTT.